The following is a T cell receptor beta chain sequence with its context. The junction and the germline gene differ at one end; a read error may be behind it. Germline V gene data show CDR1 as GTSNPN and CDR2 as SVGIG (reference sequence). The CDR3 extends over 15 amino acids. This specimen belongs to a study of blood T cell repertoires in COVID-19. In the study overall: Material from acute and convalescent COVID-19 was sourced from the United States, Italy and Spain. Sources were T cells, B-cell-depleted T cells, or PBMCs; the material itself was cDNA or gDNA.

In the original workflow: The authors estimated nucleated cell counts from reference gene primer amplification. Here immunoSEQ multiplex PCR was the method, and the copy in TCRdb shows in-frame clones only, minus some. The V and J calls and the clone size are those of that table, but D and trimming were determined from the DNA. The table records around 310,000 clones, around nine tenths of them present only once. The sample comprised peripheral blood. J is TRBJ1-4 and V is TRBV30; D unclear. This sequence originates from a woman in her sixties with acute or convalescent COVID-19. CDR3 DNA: TGTGCCTGGAGCGAAGCGGGGATTACTAGTGAAAAACTGTTTTTT. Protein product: CAWSEAGITSEKLFF.